A selection of T cell receptor beta chains follows, all from one sample in a study of cytomegalovirus exposure and HLA in healthy donors. Data came from immunoSEQ multiplex PCR; TCRdb stores just in-frame clones and leaves some out. Among 85,000 to 100,000 clones listed, over 65% were seen once. Input material: PBMCs. Receptor source: a woman in her sixties in good health and CMV-seronegative. Each CDR3 is given with its conserved first and last residue. Each record gives: clone size, CDR3 length, V gene, J gene, D gene, CDR3 DNA, CDR3 protein. A D gene is named only where the DNA matches it firmly. Where a row states a size, it is once, few, many or the class of an expanded clone; other rows omit it.

>few|16|TRBV7-2|TRBJ1-3|TRBD1
TGTGCCAGCAGCTTAGCGCATGGACAGGCGGGAAACACCATATATTTT
CASSLAHGQAGNTIYF
>NA|15|TRBV19|TRBJ2-7|TRBD2
TGCGCCAGTGGGAGGCCAGCGGGAATTTCCTACGAGCAGTACTTC
CASGRPAGISYEQYF
>NA|18|TRBV13|TRBJ1-2|NA
TGTGCCAGCAGCTTAAGCGGACCTTTTCGCGGAGACAACTATGGCTACACCTTC
CASSLSGPFRGDNYGYTF
>NA|16|TRBV5-4|TRBJ2-2|TRBD2
TGTGCCAGCAGCCCGGTTAGCGGGGGGTCCCCCGGGGAGCTGTTTTTT
CASSPVSGGSPGELFF
>once|15|TRBV5-1|TRBJ2-1|TRBD1
TGCGCCAGCAGCCTAGCTGGGACAGACTACAATGAGCAGTTCTTC
CASSLAGTDYNEQFF
>NA|14|TRBV28|TRBJ2-1|NA
TGTGCCAGCAGTAGCAGGATTTTTTACAATGAGCAGTTCTTC
CASSSRIFYNEQFF
>NA|14|TRBV5-6|TRBJ1-1|NA
TGTGCCAGCAGCTTGAGACAGAGCTTCACTGAAGCTTTCTTT
CASSLRQSFTEAFF
>NA|17|TRBV10-3|TRBJ1-1|TRBD1
TGTGCCATCACGGAGACGGGCAGGGGGGATGATCGGACTGAAGCTTTCTTT
CAITETGRGDDRTEAFF
>once|16|TRBV10-1|TRBJ2-3|TRBD2
TGCGCCAGCAGTATTACAGCGGGAGGGTTGACAGATACGCAGTATTTT
CASSITAGGLTDTQYF
>NA|12|TRBV5-1|TRBJ2-1|NA
TGCGCCAGCAGCACTGACAGGACCCTGCAGTTCTTC
CASSTDRTLQFF
>NA|14|TRBV4-1|TRBJ2-7|NA
TGCGCCAGCAGCCAAGATCCTTCCGTTTCCGAGCAGTACTTC
CASSQDPSVSEQYF
>NA|14|TRBV25-1|TRBJ2-1|TRBD2
TGTGCCAGCACTTATAGCGGGGGTAACAATGAGCAGTTCTTC
CASTYSGGNNEQFF
>NA|12|TRBV29-1|TRBJ2-1|NA
TGCAGCGTCGTAATCAGGGATAATGAGCAGTTCTTC
CSVVIRDNEQFF
>NA|11|TRBV10-1|TRBJ1-5|NA
TGCGCCAGCAACCCGGATCAGCCCCAGCATTTT
CASNPDQPQHF
>NA|14|TRBV19|TRBJ1-2|TRBD1
TGTGCCAGTAGCACTTGGACAGGCCAATATGGCTACACCTTC
CASSTWTGQYGYTF
>NA|14|TRBV7-2|TRBJ1-5|NA
TGTGCCAGCAGCTTGTGGGGCCTAAATCAGCCCCAGCATTTT
CASSLWGLNQPQHF
>NA|15|TRBV9|TRBJ1-2|TRBD1
TGTGCCAGCAGCGCTAACAGGGGTGGTAACTATGGCTACACCTTC
CASSANRGGNYGYTF
>once|14|TRBV6-1|TRBJ2-1|NA
TGTGCCAGCAGTCCAAACAGGACCTACAATGAGCAGTTCTTC
CASSPNRTYNEQFF
>NA|18|TRBV12-2|TRBJ1-4|NA
TGTGCAAGTCGCTTAGCGGTACAGGGGTCGGGAGTGGGGGAAAAACTGTTTTTT
CASRLAVQGSGVGEKLFF
>NA|15|TRBV2|TRBJ1-3|NA
TGTGCCAGCAGCAAAAATACAGGGTACGGAAACACCATATATTTT
CASSKNTGYGNTIYF
>NA|11|TRBV30|TRBJ2-7|NA
TGTGCCTGGAGTCAGCGGCACGAGCAGTACTTC
CAWSQRHEQYF
>once|17|TRBV29-1|TRBJ2-1|TRBD2
TGCAGCGTTGAAACAGGACTAGCGGAACGGCCCTACAATGAGCAGTTCTTC
CSVETGLAERPYNEQFF
>few|15|TRBV10-3|TRBJ2-1|TRBD2
TGTGCCATTCTGACAGGACTAGCGGGAGACAATGAGCAGTTCTTC
CAILTGLAGDNEQFF
>few|15|TRBV28|TRBJ1-2|NA
TGTGCCAGCAGTCCCCACGCTCAACCTCCTCGGGGCTACACCTTC
CASSPHAQPPRGYTF
>NA|14|TRBV5-4|TRBJ2-5|NA
TGTGCCAGCAGCTTATGGGCATACCAAGAGACCCAGTACTTC
CASSLWAYQETQYF
>NA|14|TRBV7-9|TRBJ1-1|NA
TGTGCCAGCAGTAAAGACAGTTGGAACACTGAAGCTTTCTTT
CASSKDSWNTEAFF
>NA|16|TRBV6-5|TRBJ2-5|TRBD1
TGTGCCAGCAGTTACTCGCCAGGGGGCTTGGTGGAGACCCAGTACTTC
CASSYSPGGLVETQYF
>NA|14|TRBV7-9|TRBJ2-5|TRBD2
TGTGCCAGCAGCTTTTTAGCGGGACTGGAGACCCAGTACTTC
CASSFLAGLETQYF
>NA|13|TRBV27|TRBJ1-1|NA
TGTGCCAGCAGTTTATACAGAGCCACTGAAGCTTTCTTT
CASSLYRATEAFF
>NA|15|TRBV5-4|TRBJ1-1|NA
TGTGCCAGCAGCTTAAGGGCGGGAATGAACACTGAAGCTTTCTTT
CASSLRAGMNTEAFF
>NA|14|TRBV19|TRBJ1-1|NA
TGTGCCAGTAGTTATTTTAGCTCGGGCACTGAAGCTTTCTTT
CASSYFSSGTEAFF
>NA|13|TRBV19|TRBJ1-1|NA
TGTGCCAGTAGTCTTCAACAGAACACTGAAGCTTTCTTT
CASSLQQNTEAFF
>few|13|TRBV28|TRBJ2-3|TRBD1
TGTGCCAGCAGAGGACAGGGCTCAGATACGCAGTATTTT
CASRGQGSDTQYF
>NA|17|TRBV4-3|TRBJ2-3|TRBD1
TGCGCCAGCAGCCCCGGGGACAGGGGGTGGGCCACAGATACGCAGTATTTT
CASSPGDRGWATDTQYF
>once|19|TRBV15|TRBJ2-2|NA
TGTGCCACCAGCAAAGCCCTATATCCGGGACTCAATGAACTGGGGGAGCTGTTTTTT
CATSKALYPGLNELGELFF
>NA|15|TRBV5-1|TRBJ1-3|NA
TGCGCCAGCAGGTTTGGGAGCAACTCTGGAAACACCATATATTTT
CASRFGSNSGNTIYF
>NA|15|TRBV28|TRBJ1-5|TRBD1
TGTGCCAGCAGTAACAGACAGGGAGGAGGACAGCCCCAGCATTTT
CASSNRQGGGQPQHF
>NA|15|TRBV9|TRBJ2-7|TRBD1
TGTGCCAGCAGCCTCTCGACAGGGAGCTCCTACGAGCAGTACTTC
CASSLSTGSSYEQYF
>NA|17|TRBV6-7|TRBJ1-2|NA
TGTGCCAGCAGTACAGGGACCCACCGAGTCAACAACTATGGCTACACCTTC
CASSTGTHRVNNYGYTF
>NA|15|TRBV7-6|TRBJ2-7|TRBD1
TGTGCCAGCAGCTTAGGGGGGACAGGGAGAGACGAGCAGTACTTC
CASSLGGTGRDEQYF
>NA|14|TRBV15|TRBJ2-7|NA
TGTGCCACCAGCCGAGGAGGAGTCCCCTACGAGCAGTACTTC
CATSRGGVPYEQYF
>NA|14|TRBV6-5|TRBJ2-7|TRBD1
TGTGCCAGCAGTTATTCAACAGGGGTATACGAGCAGTACTTC
CASSYSTGVYEQYF
>NA|14|TRBV19|TRBJ2-7|NA
TGTGCCAGTAGTATGGACAGAAATTCCTACGAGCAGTACTTC
CASSMDRNSYEQYF
>NA|14|TRBV4-2|TRBJ1-1|TRBD1
TGTGCCAGCAGCCCTGGGACAGGGGTTGGTGAAGCTTTCTTT
CASSPGTGVGEAFF
>NA|15|TRBV5-1|TRBJ2-1|TRBD2
TGCGCCAGCAGCACTAGCGGGGGGGCGAGCAATGAGCAGTTCTTC
CASSTSGGASNEQFF
>NA|16|TRBV5-4|TRBJ1-6|NA
TGTGCCAGCAGCTTGGGCGGAGGCATGGGGGCACGGACCCTCCACTTT
CASSLGGGMGARTLHF
>NA|14|TRBV7-2|TRBJ2-5|TRBD2
TGTGCCAGCAGCTGGGGGGGAGATCAAGAGACCCAGTACTTC
CASSWGGDQETQYF
>NA|13|TRBV30|TRBJ2-5|TRBD2
TGTGCCTGGAACCCTAGCGGGCGAGAGACCCAGTACTTC
CAWNPSGRETQYF
>NA|18|TRBV7-2|TRBJ2-1|TRBD1
TGTGCCAGCAGGTACCGGGACAGGGAACATCCAGAGCACAATGAGCAGTTCTTC
CASRYRDREHPEHNEQFF
>few|13|TRBV30|TRBJ1-5|NA
TGTGCCTTCGCGCTCAGGGGATCTCAGCCCCAGCATTTT
CAFALRGSQPQHF
>NA|17|TRBV6-1|TRBJ2-3|TRBD2
TGTGCCAGCAGTGGGCTAGGAGCGGGGCTAATCACAGATACGCAGTATTTT
CASSGLGAGLITDTQYF
>NA|17|TRBV4-2|TRBJ2-1|TRBD2
TGTGCCAGCAGCCAGGGGACGGGCGGGAGGGCCCACAATGAGCAGTTCTTC
CASSQGTGGRAHNEQFF
>NA|12|TRBV6-1|TRBJ1-1|NA
TGTGCCAGCAGGCCCCGGGAATTTGAAGCTTTCTTT
CASRPREFEAFF
>NA|13|TRBV29-1|TRBJ2-1|TRBD2
TGCAGCGTCGGGACTAGCGGCTACAATGAGCAGTTCTTC
CSVGTSGYNEQFF
>once|16|TRBV7-8|TRBJ2-1|TRBD2
TGTGCCAGCAGCTTAGAAGCGGGAGTCCCCTACAATGAGCAGTTCTTC
CASSLEAGVPYNEQFF
>NA|16|TRBV19|TRBJ2-1|TRBD2
TGTGCCAGTAGTTCGCGGACTAGCGCTCGCTACAATGAGCAGTTCTTC
CASSSRTSARYNEQFF
>NA|14|TRBV18|TRBJ2-6|NA
TGTGCCAGCTCACCGGAGTCTGGGGCCAACGTCCTGACTTTC
CASSPESGANVLTF
>once|13|TRBV7-8|TRBJ1-5|NA
TGTGCCAGCAGCCCCGCGGAGGCGAGGCCCCAGCATTTT
CASSPAEARPQHF
>NA|16|TRBV18|TRBJ1-1|NA
TGTGCCAGCTCACCACAGGGGATTTTAGTGAACACTGAAGCTTTCTTT
CASSPQGILVNTEAFF